This entry lists 10 T cell receptor beta chains sequenced from one sample in a study of T-cell memory formation after mild COVID-19. Via MiXCR, TCRdb re-called the 5' RACE reads, giving one row per CDR3 protein. The data hold about 340,000 distinct CDR3 sequences, with 20% observed a single time. What was sequenced was PBMCs or a T cell subset sorted from them (not recorded which). Receptors originate from a man aged 18 to 35 who had mild COVID-19 (a few samples of this study predate the infection). Cell type and time point are not known.

The chain couples TRBV18 to TRBJ2-1, with D tentatively TRBD2 (6 bases). Germline CDR1 is KGHSH and CDR2 is LQKENI. The CDR3 is 15 amino acids. Trimming removed 0 bases at V and 5 bases at J, with 11 bases between. CDR3 in DNA: TGTGCCAGCTCACCACCGGCAGGGAGGAACAATGAGCAGTTCTTC. Its protein product is CASSPPAGRNNEQFF.

J is TRBJ2-1 and V is TRBV5-5; D may be TRBD2 (5 bases). The CDR3 sequence is 14 residues long. Trimming took 4 bases from V and 2 from J, leaving 10 bases between them. Per germline, CDR1 SGHKS and CDR2 YYEKEE (reference sequence). The CDR3 coding sequence is TGTGCCAGCAGCCTCGAGGGTACCTACAATGAGCAGTTCTTC. It is translated as CASSLEGTYNEQFF.

The J gene is TRBJ1-5, the V gene TRBV18; perhaps TRBD1 as D (5 bases). Germline V gene sequence: CDR1 KGHSH, CDR2 LQKENI. The germline V and J ends were trimmed by 0 bases and 2 bases, with 14 bases remaining between them. The CDR3 runs to 17 residues. CDR3 region: CASSPPGRGPRNQPQHF. In DNA, the CDR3 is TGTGCCAGCTCACCACCGGGGAGGGGACCGCGCAATCAGCCCCAGCATTTT.

Only a few counts were recorded for this clonotype. V gene TRBV2 combines with J gene TRBJ2-5; 11 positions agree with TRBD1. V lost 7 bases, J lost 5 bases, and 6 bases stayed unmatched. The CDR3 covers 14 residues. Germline loops: CDR1 SNHLY, CDR2 FYNNEI. The CDR3 region is CASMQDRGHETQYF. CDR3 sequence (DNA): TGTGCCAGCATGCAGGACAGGGGGCACGAGACCCAGTACTTC.

This rearrangement joins TRBV9 to TRBJ2-7; 10 bases agree with TRBD1. This CDR3 comprises 13 residues. Germline CDR1 reads SGDLS; CDR2 reads YYNGEE. Trimming cost V 3 bases and J 11 bases; bases outside gene matches: 8. Here the CDR3 DNA reads TGTGCCAGCAGCGGCCTAGTGGGACAGGGGAAGTACTTC. This sequence encodes CASSGLVGQGKYF.

The chain joins TRBV4-3 to TRBJ1-2; no clear D gene. Germline CDR1 is LGHNA and CDR2 is YSLEER. There are 21 residues in the CDR3. Trimming cost V 0 bases and J 6 bases, with 32 bases left between them. The CDR3 loop is CASSQDPFTEAARVSWDGYTF. CDR3 sequence (DNA): TGCGCCAGCAGCCAAGATCCCTTTACTGAGGCGGCCCGGGTTTCGTGGGATGGCTACACCTTC.

The sample holds many counts of this clonotype. This sequence joins TRBV6-5 and TRBJ2-3; no definite D call. Trimming stripped 6 bases from V and 0 bases from J, with 7 bases between. Per germline, CDR1 MNHEY and CDR2 SVGAGI. The CDR3 sequence is 13 residues long. CDR3 region: CASRGTSTDTQYF. CDR3 nucleotides: TGTGCCAGCAGGGGCACCAGCACAGATACGCAGTATTTT.

This chain links TRBV20-1 with TRBJ1-1, with D perhaps TRBD1 (5 bases). CDR1 and CDR2 from the germline V gene are DFQATT and SNEGSKA (reference sequence). Trimming took off 5 bases at V and 1 base at J, with 20 bases between the two ends. The CDR3 runs to 16 residues. CDR3 bases: TGCAGTGCTCGGACACCCCAATGGGGGTCGAACACTGAAGCTTTCTTT. Amino acid sequence: CSARTPQWGSNTEAFF.

This clonotype was seen only a few times. The rearrangement uses TRBV7-8 and TRBJ2-6; unclear D gene. This CDR3 contains 16 residues. Trimming took 4 bases from V and 1 from J, leaving 11 bases between them. CDR1 SGHVS and CDR2 FQNEAQ come from the germline V gene. The chain's CDR3 is CASSSYTTSGANVLTF. The CDR3 DNA is TGTGCCAGCAGCTCCTACACAACGTCTGGGGCCAACGTCCTGACTTTC.

The V and J genes are TRBV6-5 and TRBJ2-2; D unresolved. Per germline, CDR1 MNHEY and CDR2 SVGAGI. V was pared by 5 bases and J by 5 bases, with 12 bases between. The CDR3 is 14 residues long. CDR3 coding DNA: TGTGCCAGCAGTAGGCGACCTGAAACCGGGGAGCTGTTTTTT. Translation gives CASSRRPETGELFF.